Below, 15 T cell receptor beta chains from the same sample are listed, as sequenced in a study of cytomegalovirus exposure and HLA in healthy donors. The protocol was immunoSEQ multiplex PCR, while the TCRdb copy is restricted to in-frame clones and leaves out a portion. Of 120,000 or so clones in the sample, 90% to 97% were seen once. Sequenced sample: PBMCs. Receptors originate from a man younger than 35 in good health and CMV-seronegative.

The chain links TRBV19 to TRBJ2-7; TRBD2 agrees at 9 bases. Germline lookup yields CDR1 LNHDA and CDR2 SQIVND (reference sequence). V lost 0 bases to trimming and J lost 3 bases; unmatched junction nucleotides: 3. CDR3 length: 15 residues. CDR3 nucleotide sequence: TGTGCCAGTAGTATAGATGCGGGGGGGAACTACGAGCAGTACTTC. It specifies CASSIDAGGNYEQYF.

The chain's CDR3 is CASSYGDRGNQPQHF. The CDR3 coding sequence is TGTGCCAGCAGTTACGGTGACCGGGGCAATCAGCCCCAGCATTTT. The V gene is TRBV6-6, the J gene TRBJ1-5; D unresolved. Germline lookup yields CDR1 MNHNY and CDR2 SVGAGI (reference sequence). The CDR3 is made up of 15 amino acids. Between the trimmed V and J ends, which lost 2 bases and 2 bases, there was a span of 10 bases.

The chain joins TRBV27 to TRBJ2-7; D might be TRBD1 (5 bases). Germline lookup yields CDR1 MNHEY and CDR2 SMNVEV (reference sequence). The CDR3 totals 13 residues. Trimming took off 2 bases at V and 4 bases at J, with 9 bases between the two ends. The CDR3 reads CASSLGAMYEQYF. Written as DNA, the CDR3 is TGTGCCAGCAGTTTAGGGGCGATGTACGAGCAGTACTTC.

V and J are TRBV27 and TRBJ1-4, with a possible D match to TRBD1 (6 bases). CDR3 length: 16 amino acids. Trimming cost V 3 bases and J 7 bases, with 18 bases left between them. Per germline, CDR1 MNHEY and CDR2 SMNVEV (reference sequence). The CDR3 DNA sequence: TGTGCCAGCAGTTTCAAACCGACGGACAGAAGTGAAAAACTGTTTTTT. It codes for CASSFKPTDRSEKLFF.

V and J are TRBV14 and TRBJ2-7; 8 nucleotides align to TRBD2. V shed 0 bases, J shed 0 bases, and the junction held 7 bases outside the gene matches. Looked up from germline, CDR1 is SGHDN and CDR2 is FVKESK. The CDR3 runs to 17 residues. DNA for the CDR3: TGTGCCAGCAGCCAAGATCGAGGCGGGAGGCTCTCCTACGAGCAGTACTTC. It is translated as CASSQDRGGRLSYEQYF. Combining the CDR3 with reference TRBV14 and TRBJ2-7 gives the whole variable domain EAGVTQFPSHSVIEKGQTVTLRCDPISGHDNLYWYRRVMGKEIKFLLHFVKESKQDESGMPNNRFLAERTGGTYSTLKVQPAELEDSGVYFCASSQDRGGRLSYEQYFGPGTRLTVT.

This clone was recorded once. The chain uses TRBV7-9 and TRBJ1-1; D is perhaps TRBD1 (6 bases). CDR1 and CDR2 from the germline V gene are SEHNR and FQNEAQ (reference sequence). Trimming pared 6 bases from V and 5 bases from J, leaving 16 bases between. The CDR3 spans 14 residues. In nucleotides, the CDR3 is TGTGCCAGCAGGGTACAGGGTCATAGGACTGAAGCTTTCTTT. Protein product: CASRVQGHRTEAFF.

V gene TRBV7-6 combines with J gene TRBJ2-7; 9 bases line up with TRBD2. Germline-derived CDR1 and CDR2 are SGHVS and FNYEAQ. The CDR3 extends over 16 amino acids. J gave up 9 bases and V 1 base, and 13 bases lay outside the gene matches. The CDR3 region is CASSLELAGPGGGQYF. The CDR3 DNA sequence: TGTGCCAGCAGCTTAGAACTAGCGGGCCCCGGGGGAGGGCAGTACTTC.

The chain employs TRBV19 and TRBJ1-2; 7 bases are shared with TRBD1. J was trimmed by 0 bases and V by 5 bases; bases with no gene match: 6. This CDR3 is built from 15 residues. In germline, CDR1 is LNHDA, CDR2 SQIVND (reference sequence). The CDR3: CASSLWDSSNYGYTF. The DNA of the CDR3 is TGTGCCAGTAGTCTCTGGGACAGTTCTAACTATGGCTACACCTTC.

The chain is built from TRBV15 and TRBJ1-1; TRBD1 matches at 8 bases. The ends lost 0 bases at V and 4 bases at J; junction bases unmatched: 1. Germline V gives CDR1 LNHNV, CDR2 YYDKDF (reference sequence). The CDR3 is made up of 14 amino acids. The CDR3 DNA sequence: TGTGCCACCAGCAGAGATACAGGGGGCACTGAAGCTTTCTTT. Translation: CATSRDTGGTEAFF. The full variable domain, completed using reference TRBV15 and TRBJ1-1, is DAMVIQNPRYQVTQFGKPVTLSCSQTLNHNVMYWYQQKSSQAPKLLFHYYDKDFNNEADTPDNFQSRRPNTSFCFLDIRSPGLGDTAMYLCATSRDTGGTEAFFGQGTRLTVV.

The chain combines TRBV7-3 with TRBJ2-1, with 7 positions matching TRBD1. Unmatched junction bases numbered 8, after V lost 5 bases and J lost 4 bases. The CDR3 has 15 residues. The germline gives CDR1 SGHTA, CDR2 FQGTGA. CDR3 sequence: CASSLRDSIYNEQFF. The CDR3 bases are TGTGCCAGCAGCCTACGGGACAGTATATACAATGAGCAGTTCTTC.

This chain joins TRBV15 and TRBJ2-3; the match to TRBD2 covers 9 bases. Per the germline V gene, CDR1 is LNHNV and CDR2 is YYDKDF (reference sequence). Unmatched junction bases numbered 7, after V lost 10 bases and J lost 5 bases. The CDR3 length is 13 residues. As DNA, the CDR3 is TGTGCCATAGAGCGGGAGGTCGGAGATACGCAGTATTTT. Its translation is CAIEREVGDTQYF.

The chain couples TRBV7-3 to TRBJ2-7, with D perhaps matching TRBD2 (6 bases). V was trimmed by 5 bases and J by 2 bases, leaving 13 bases between them. Germline assignment: CDR1 SGHTA and CDR2 FQGTGA. CDR3 size: 14 residues. CDR3 protein: CASSPGGSTYEQYF. Here the CDR3 DNA reads TGTGCCAGCAGCCCTGGGGGGTCAACCTACGAGCAGTACTTC.

The chain carries TRBV15 and TRBJ2-5, with D perhaps TRBD1 (6 bases). The germline V and J ends were trimmed by 5 bases and 1 base, with 14 bases remaining between them. The V gene's germline CDR1 is LNHNV and CDR2 YYDKDF (reference sequence). The CDR3 is 15 residues long. The CDR3 region is CATSSWTATQETQYF. In DNA form, the CDR3 reads TGTGCCACCAGCTCCTGGACAGCCACCCAAGAGACCCAGTACTTC.

This sequence joins TRBV18 and TRBJ2-2, with TRBD1 matching 8 bases. The germline CDR1 and CDR2 sequences are KGHSH and LQKENI. V trimming: 1 base; J trimming: 3 bases; junction bases outside the gene matches: 4. The CDR3 has 16 amino acids. The CDR3 region has the DNA TGTGCCAGCTCACCACAGGCACAGGGGGACACCGGGGAGCTGTTTTTT. Translation gives CASSPQAQGDTGELFF.

CDR3 in DNA: TGTGCCAGCAGCGCGGGATCAGGATATTACGAGCAGTACTTC. Translating it yields CASSAGSGYYEQYF. The chain has TRBV9 and TRBJ2-7, with D tentatively TRBD2 (5 bases). The V end was cut by 3 bases, the J end by 4 bases, with 14 bases between. The CDR3 contains 14 residues. Germline values: CDR1 SGDLS, CDR2 YYNGEE.